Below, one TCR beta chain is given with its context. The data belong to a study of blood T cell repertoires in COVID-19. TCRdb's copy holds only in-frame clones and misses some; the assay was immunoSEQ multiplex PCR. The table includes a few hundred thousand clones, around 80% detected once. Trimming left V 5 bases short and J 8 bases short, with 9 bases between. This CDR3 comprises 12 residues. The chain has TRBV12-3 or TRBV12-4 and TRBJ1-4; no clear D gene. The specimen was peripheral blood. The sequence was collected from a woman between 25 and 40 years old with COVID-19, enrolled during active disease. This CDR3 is CASSGPGEKLFF. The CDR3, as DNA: TGTGCCAGCAGTGGCCCGGGGGAAAAACTGTTTTTT.